These T cell receptor beta chains were read from a single sample in a study of identifying expanded T cells in peripheral blood. The method was immunoSEQ multiplex PCR; TCRdb's version includes in-frame clones alone and lacks a portion of them. The profile shows roughly 82,000 clones, almost 85% of them singletons. The specimen sequenced was blood. These receptors all come from a person aged 18-69 years in good health. CDR3s include the opening cysteine and the closing phenylalanine or tryptophan. D genes are given only for firm matches. Clone size is stated in some rows and not others, as once, few, many or a class when expanded.

size,J,D,V,CDR3
-,TRBJ2-1,-,TRBV30,CAWTKHNSYNEQFF
-,TRBJ1-2,-,TRBV19,CASTVANYGYTF
once,TRBJ2-3,TRBD2,TRBV4-3,CASSQEPSGITDTQYF
-,TRBJ2-3,-,TRBV7-3,CASSLGWEFGTDTQYF
-,TRBJ1-1,TRBD1,TRBV6-5,CASSLSTGAITEAFF
-,TRBJ2-7,TRBD2,TRBV28,CATKLTSGPYEQYF
-,TRBJ1-2,TRBD1,TRBV7-9,CASSWDSRGYGYTF
-,TRBJ1-2,-,TRBV27,CASSRTASNYGYTF
-,TRBJ2-7,TRBD2,TRBV11-2,CASRPAVAGKYEQYF
-,TRBJ1-1,-,TRBV11-2,CASSLALGMNTEAFF
once,TRBJ2-7,-,TRBV7-2,CASSLATGVFYEQYF
-,TRBJ2-3,TRBD2,TRBV2,CATSQGLATDTQYF
-,TRBJ2-7,TRBD1,TRBV28,CASSVKQGSTPFVTYEQYF
-,TRBJ2-5,TRBD2,TRBV19,CASSIPGGWETQYF
-,TRBJ2-5,TRBD1,TRBV30,CAWSPAGGWSQETQYF
-,TRBJ1-3,-,TRBV7-8,CASSEQGGYGNTIYF
-,TRBJ2-1,TRBD2,TRBV19,CASAEGRGNEQFF
-,TRBJ1-1,-,TRBV29-1,CSGVGGDRLNTEAFF
-,TRBJ2-5,TRBD1,TRBV9,CASSAGQGADRETQYF
-,TRBJ2-3,-,TRBV4-3,CASSPTARPHSTDTQYF
-,TRBJ2-1,-,TRBV14,CASSRPLTGEQFF
once,TRBJ2-3,-,TRBV11-3,CASSLVGDTQYF
once,TRBJ2-7,TRBD2,TRBV9,CASSVVASGRAKQYF
-,TRBJ2-1,TRBD2,TRBV4-3,CASSHRLAGGPDEQFF
-,TRBJ1-1,-,TRBV29-1,CSVEGGEGFIYTEAFF
-,TRBJ1-4,-,TRBV7-2,CASSLSRTTNEKLFF
-,TRBJ2-1,-,TRBV7-2,CASSSLGGYDNEQFF
-,TRBJ2-7,TRBD1,TRBV6-6,CASNPGQGSSYEQYF
few,TRBJ2-3,TRBD1,TRBV5-6,CASTRGPTDTQYF
-,TRBJ2-7,TRBD2,TRBV18,CASSSTLAGDYEQYF
-,TRBJ2-3,TRBD2,TRBV10-3,CAISESGAGGPDTQYF
once,TRBJ1-4,-,TRBV27,CASSSYRATNEKLFF
few,TRBJ2-5,TRBD2,TRBV7-3,CASSSRTSGRAQETQYF
-,TRBJ1-4,-,TRBV30,CACPQSLEVEKLFF
few,TRBJ2-2,-,TRBV27,CASSFRLQNTGELFF
once,TRBJ1-1,-,TRBV30,CAWSDPMLTEAFF
-,TRBJ1-4,TRBD1,TRBV5-1,CASSDTGGPSEKLFF
-,TRBJ1-5,-,TRBV11-2,CASSSSTPDSNQPQHF
-,TRBJ2-1,-,TRBV9,CASSPSLEGDAYNEQFF
-,TRBJ1-2,TRBD1,TRBV29-1,CSGGGQTYGYTF
once,TRBJ2-7,TRBD2,TRBV7-2,CASSETSGNYEQYF
-,TRBJ2-1,-,TRBV7-8,CATTPVPSSYNEQFF
-,TRBJ2-5,TRBD2,TRBV4-2,CASSHLSGEGFGARKTQYF
-,TRBJ1-5,-,TRBV15,CATSRGRGGNQPQHF
once,TRBJ2-3,TRBD1,TRBV9,CASSTSGGITDTQYF
-,TRBJ2-5,-,TRBV19,CASSPLRGTQETQYF
-,TRBJ1-5,-,TRBV2,CASSERGVNQPQHF
-,TRBJ1-1,-,TRBV5-1,CASSLGTLNTEAFF
once,TRBJ2-1,-,TRBV15,CATSSLNRASYNEQFF
-,TRBJ2-2,-,TRBV9,CASSVSGELFF
once,TRBJ1-4,-,TRBV28,CASSLRGATNEKLFF
-,TRBJ1-4,TRBD1,TRBV10-3,CAITQGFREKLFF
-,TRBJ2-7,-,TRBV5-1,CASSFGRSYEQYF
-,TRBJ1-2,TRBD1,TRBV9,CASSGYRGGYGYTF
-,TRBJ1-1,-,TRBV7-9,CASSFNNDGTEAFF